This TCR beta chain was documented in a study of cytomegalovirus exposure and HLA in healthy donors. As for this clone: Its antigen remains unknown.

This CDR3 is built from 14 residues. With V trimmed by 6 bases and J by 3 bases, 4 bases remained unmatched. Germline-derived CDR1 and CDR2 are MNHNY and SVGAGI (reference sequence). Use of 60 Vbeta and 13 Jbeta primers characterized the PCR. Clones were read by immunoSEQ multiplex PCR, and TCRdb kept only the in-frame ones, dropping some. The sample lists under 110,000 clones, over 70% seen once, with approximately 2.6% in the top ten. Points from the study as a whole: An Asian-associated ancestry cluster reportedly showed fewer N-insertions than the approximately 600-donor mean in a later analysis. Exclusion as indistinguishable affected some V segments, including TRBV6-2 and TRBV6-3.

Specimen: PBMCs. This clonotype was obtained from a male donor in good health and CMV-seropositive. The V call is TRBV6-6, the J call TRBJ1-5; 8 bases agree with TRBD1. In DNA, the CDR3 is TGTGCCAGCAGCTCGGACAGGGCCAATCAGCCCCAGCATTTT. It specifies CASSSDRANQPQHF.